These 22 T cell receptor beta chains were all obtained from the same sample, sequenced in a study of beta chain features in type 1 diabetes. Broader study findings: All four CD4+ subsets of Type 1 diabetes patients contained TCRB CDR3s that were moderately but significantly shorter.

Isolated RNA was reverse transcribed in full, so expressed TCRB transcripts were sequenced. The data were produced by immunoSEQ multiplex PCR, yet TCRdb's version contains in-frame clones alone and is incomplete. Found here are approximately 58,000 clones, just under 65% of them singletons; the top ten hold approximately 0.3%. What these receptors recognize is not known. Sequencing was done on a sample of stem cell memory CD4+ T cells from blood. The origin of the receptors is a woman in her thirties with type 1 diabetes.

This clone occurred a few times. V usage is TRBV14 and J usage is TRBJ1-1; D remains unclear. Germline V lookup: CDR1 SGHDN, CDR2 FVKESK. The CDR3 sequence is 16 residues long. V lost 1 base, J lost 4 bases, and 16 bases lay in between. Here the CDR3 reads CASSQVYPPGSTEAFF. In DNA form, the CDR3 reads TGTGCCAGCAGCCAAGTCTACCCGCCGGGGAGCACTGAAGCTTTCTTT.

This clone came up a few times. The V gene is TRBV7-9, the J gene TRBJ2-7, with D tentatively TRBD1 (6 bases). The CDR3 covers 15 residues. The V and J ends lost 1 base and 5 bases respectively, with 15 bases between them. Germline CDR1 is SEHNR and CDR2 is FQNEAQ (reference sequence). The CDR3 DNA is TGTGCCAGCAGCTTAGTCGGGCAGGGGTTTGACGAGCAGTACTTC. Translating it yields CASSLVGQGFDEQYF.

This clone occurred a few times. The rearrangement links TRBV7-3 to TRBJ2-1; TRBD2 aligns across 10 bases. There are 16 residues in the CDR3. The V segment lost 2 bases and the J segment 4 bases; nucleotides outside the gene matches: 5. The V gene's germline CDR1 is SGHTA and CDR2 FQGTGA. This CDR3 reads CASSLSASGRYNEQFF. The CDR3 nucleotides are TGTGCCAGCAGCTTATCGGCTAGCGGGAGATACAATGAGCAGTTCTTC.

The chain uses TRBV6-5 and TRBJ1-5, with D perhaps matching TRBD1 (6 bases). Germline V gene sequence: CDR1 MNHEY, CDR2 SVGAGI. The CDR3 covers 14 residues. The germline V and J ends were trimmed by 6 bases and 6 bases, with 15 bases remaining between them. The CDR3: CASSHGAGAQPQHF. The CDR3 DNA reads TGTGCCAGCAGCCACGGGGCAGGGGCTCAGCCCCAGCATTTT.

V is TRBV5-1 and J is TRBJ1-1, with TRBD1 as a possible D gene (5 bases). Between the trimmed V and J ends, which lost 0 bases and 4 bases, there was a span of 16 bases. The CDR3 has 16 amino acids. Germline CDR1 SGHRS, CDR2 YFSETQ. The CDR3 DNA follows: TGCGCCAGCAGCTTGGGCGGGGGAACTATGGGCACTGAAGCTTTCTTT. It yields the protein CASSLGGGTMGTEAFF.

J is TRBJ2-3 and V is TRBV7-3; the D gene is possibly TRBD2 (6 bases). The CDR3 covers 13 residues. V was trimmed by 6 bases and J by 4 bases, leaving 11 bases between them. The germline V gene encodes CDR1 SGHTA and CDR2 FQGTGA. Here the CDR3 reads CASSFPSADTQYF. The CDR3 DNA sequence: TGTGCCAGCAGTTTTCCTAGCGCAGATACGCAGTATTTT.

The chain is built from TRBV30 and TRBJ2-7; 10 nucleotides align to TRBD2. Germline CDR1 is GTSNPN and CDR2 is SVGIG (reference sequence). The CDR3 is 15 residues long. Trimming cost V 4 bases and J 0 bases; bases outside gene matches: 6. The CDR3 loop reads CAWTVGLATSYEQYF. The CDR3 DNA sequence: TGTGCCTGGACCGTGGGACTAGCGACCTCCTACGAGCAGTACTTC.

This clone was picked up a small number of times. The genes are TRBV5-1 and TRBJ1-1, with D perhaps matching TRBD1 (6 bases). The CDR3 covers 15 residues. V shed 0 bases and J shed 5 bases, with 14 bases lying between them. Germline V gene lookup returns CDR1 SGHRS and CDR2 YFSETQ. In DNA form, the CDR3 reads TGCGCCAGCAGCTTGGTTTCTCAGGGGCCAACTGAAGCTTTCTTT. Protein product: CASSLVSQGPTEAFF. The variable domain in full, with the rest retrieved from reference TRBV5-1 and TRBJ1-1, is KAGVTQTPRYLIKTRGQQVTLSCSPISGHRSVSWYQQTPGQGLQFLFEYFSETQRNKGNFPGRFSGRQFSNSRSEMNVSTLELGDSALYLCASSLVSQGPTEAFFGQGTRLTVV.

The rearrangement joins TRBV7-2 to TRBJ1-5; TRBD1 might be the D (5 bases). V was trimmed by 4 bases and J by 6 bases, leaving 13 bases between them. The CDR3 spans 14 residues. Germline values: CDR1 SGHTA, CDR2 FQGNSA. CDR3 nucleotides: TGTGCCAGCAGCTACCGGACCCAGGGTCAGCCCCAGCATTTT. Translating it yields CASSYRTQGQPQHF.

The chain combines TRBV10-1 with TRBJ2-1, with D perhaps TRBD1 (6 bases). The germline gives CDR1 WNHNN, CDR2 SYGVQD (reference sequence). The CDR3 runs to 12 residues. The ends were cut back, 3 bases at V and 16 bases at J, with 16 bases in the middle. The CDR3 is CASSDWGTRSFF. The CDR3 nucleotides are TGCGCCAGCAGTGATTGGGGGACACGGAGTTTCTTC.

This clone was seen a few times. The chain joins TRBV5-4 to TRBJ2-3; TRBD2 might be the D (5 bases). The CDR3 runs 15 residues. CDR1 and CDR2 from the germline V gene are SGHNT and YYREEE (reference sequence). The V gene lost 1 base and the J gene lost 1 base, with 10 bases spanning the gap. The CDR3 reads CASSLPGSGTDTQYF. The CDR3 DNA follows: TGTGCCAGCAGCTTGCCGGGGTCCGGCACAGATACGCAGTATTTT.

The rearrangement joins TRBV7-3 to TRBJ2-7, with D unresolved. The CDR3 extends over 16 amino acids. V was trimmed by 5 bases and J by 4 bases, leaving 21 bases between them. Germline CDR1 and CDR2: SGHTA and FQGTGA. This CDR3 is CASSPNPLVIGYEQYF. DNA of the CDR3: TGTGCCAGCAGCCCGAACCCTCTAGTTATCGGGTACGAGCAGTACTTC.

This clone has just a few counts. V and J are TRBV2 and TRBJ2-3, with a tentative D call TRBD1 (6 bases). Looked up from germline, CDR1 is SNHLY and CDR2 is FYNNEI. The V end lost 7 bases, the J end lost 6 bases, and 11 bases lay between the germline ends. This CDR3 comprises 12 residues. The DNA for the CDR3 is TGTGCCAGCATGTGGACAGAGGATACGCAGTATTTT. Translated: CASMWTEDTQYF.

This clone was observed a handful of times. The chain is built from TRBV28 and TRBJ1-2; tentative D call: TRBD1 (6 bases). Germline V gives CDR1 MDHEN, CDR2 SYDVKM. The CDR3 length is 14 residues. V lost 5 bases to trimming and J lost 3 bases, with 13 bases between them. CDR3 nucleotides: TGTGCCAGCAGTACCACGACAGGCCACTATGGCTACACCTTC. It encodes CASSTTTGHYGYTF.

This chain joins TRBV28 and TRBJ1-2, with TRBD1 matching over 9 bases. This CDR3 is 14 amino acids long. Germline loops: CDR1 MDHEN, CDR2 SYDVKM. V gave up 2 bases and J gave up 5 bases; unmatched junction bases: 3. CDR3: CASSLGTGFYGYTF. As DNA, the CDR3 is TGTGCCAGCAGTTTAGGGACAGGGTTTTATGGCTACACCTTC.

The J gene is TRBJ2-1, the V gene TRBV5-1; TRBD2 matches 8 bases. The V segment lost 4 bases and the J segment 7 bases; nucleotides outside the gene matches: 10. The CDR3 spans 15 residues. CDR1 is SGHRS and CDR2 is YFSETQ in the germline V gene. The CDR3 DNA reads as TGCGCCAGCAGCCCATTCGCGGGAGGTGTGAATGAGCAGTTCTTC. Translation gives CASSPFAGGVNEQFF.

The chain couples TRBV25-1 to TRBJ1-1, with D maybe TRBD1 (6 bases). V was clipped by 1 base and J by 8 bases, with 11 bases between them. CDR3 length equals 13 residues. The germline V gene has CDR1 MGHDK and CDR2 SYGVNS. CDR3 amino acids: CASSEWEGTEAFF. For the CDR3, the DNA is TGTGCCAGCAGTGAATGGGAGGGGACAGAAGCTTTCTTT. Drawing the rest from reference TRBV25-1 and TRBJ1-1, the complete variable domain is EADIYQTPRYLVIGTGKKITLECSQTMGHDKMYWYQQDPGMELHLIHYSYGVNSTEKGDLSSESTVSRIRTEHFPLTLESARPSHTSQYLCASSEWEGTEAFFGQGTRLTVV.

This clone has only one observation. This rearrangement joins TRBV11-2 to TRBJ1-4; possible D gene TRBD1, 5 bases. This CDR3 has 14 amino acids. Germline V gene data show CDR1 as SGHAT and CDR2 as FQNNGV. V lost 5 bases, J lost 10 bases, and 17 bases lay in between. The CDR3 DNA reads as TGTGCCAGCAGCCCCATTAAGGGCAGGGCAAAACTGTTTTTT. This sequence encodes CASSPIKGRAKLFF.

This clone turned up a few times. This chain joins TRBV19 and TRBJ1-1; D uncertain. The V end was cut by 3 bases, the J end by 1 base, with 6 bases between. The CDR3 is made up of 13 amino acids. Per the germline V gene, CDR1 is LNHDA and CDR2 is SQIVND (reference sequence). As DNA, the CDR3 is TGTGCCAGTAGTATCGGAGGGAACACTGAAGCTTTCTTT. Its protein is CASSIGGNTEAFF.

The gene calls are TRBV25-1 and TRBJ2-3, with D unclear. Germline V gene data show CDR1 as MGHDK and CDR2 as SYGVNS. The ends were cut back, 2 bases at V and 13 bases at J, with 16 bases in the middle. This CDR3 region has 13 residues. The chain's CDR3 is CASSEMIGGSEYF. The DNA of the CDR3 is TGTGCCAGCAGTGAAATGATTGGCGGATCGGAGTATTTT.

The chain employs TRBV5-1 and TRBJ1-1; D call uncertain. Germline V gives CDR1 SGHRS, CDR2 YFSETQ. Between the trimmed V and J ends, which lost 2 bases and 1 base, there was a span of 6 bases. The CDR3 has 13 amino acids. The CDR3: CASSFSENTEAFF. In nucleotides, the CDR3 is TGCGCCAGCAGCTTCTCAGAGAACACTGAAGCTTTCTTT.

With regard to this clone: An end of the junction differs from the germline gene, which may be a read error. This chain uses TRBV6-1 with TRBJ2-7; tentatively, D is TRBD1 (6 bases). This CDR3 is built from 18 residues. Per germline, CDR1 MNHNS and CDR2 SASEGT. The CDR3 coding sequence is TGTGCCGGCAGTGAATACCCAAGCGCTAATCCAGGGGACTACGAGCAGTACTTC. It codes for CAGSEYPSANPGDYEQYF.